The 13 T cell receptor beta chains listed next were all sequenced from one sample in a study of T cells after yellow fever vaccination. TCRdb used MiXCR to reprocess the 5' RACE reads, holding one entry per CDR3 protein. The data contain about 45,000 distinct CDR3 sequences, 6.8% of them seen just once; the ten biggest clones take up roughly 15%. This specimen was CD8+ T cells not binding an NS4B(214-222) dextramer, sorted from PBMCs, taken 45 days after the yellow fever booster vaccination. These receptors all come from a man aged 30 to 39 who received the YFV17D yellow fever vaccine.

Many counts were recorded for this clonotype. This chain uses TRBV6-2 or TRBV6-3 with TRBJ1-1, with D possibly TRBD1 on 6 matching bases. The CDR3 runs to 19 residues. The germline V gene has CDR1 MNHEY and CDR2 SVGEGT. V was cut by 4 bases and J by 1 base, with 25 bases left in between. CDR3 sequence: CASSFNPDRFLLPNTEAFF. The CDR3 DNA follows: TGTGCCAGCAGTTTTAACCCGGACAGATTTTTACTCCCGAACACTGAAGCTTTCTTT.

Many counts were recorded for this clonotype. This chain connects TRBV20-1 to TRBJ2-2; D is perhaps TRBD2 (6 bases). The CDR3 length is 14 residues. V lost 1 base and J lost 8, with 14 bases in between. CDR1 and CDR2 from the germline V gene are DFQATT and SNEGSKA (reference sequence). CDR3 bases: TGCAGTGCTAGAGCGGACTACTCTCCTGGGGAGCTGTTTTTT. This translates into CSARADYSPGELFF.

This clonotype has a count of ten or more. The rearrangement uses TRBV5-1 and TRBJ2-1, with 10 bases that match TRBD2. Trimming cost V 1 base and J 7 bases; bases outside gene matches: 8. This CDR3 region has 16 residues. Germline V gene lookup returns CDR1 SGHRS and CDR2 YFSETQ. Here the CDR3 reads CASSLLGLAGDNEQFF. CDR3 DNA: TGCGCCAGCAGCTTGCTCGGTCTAGCGGGAGATAATGAGCAGTTCTTC.

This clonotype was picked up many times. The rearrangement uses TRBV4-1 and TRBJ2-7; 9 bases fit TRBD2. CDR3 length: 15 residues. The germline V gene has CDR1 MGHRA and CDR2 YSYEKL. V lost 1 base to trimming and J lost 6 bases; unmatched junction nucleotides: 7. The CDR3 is CASSQVGGRAVEQYF. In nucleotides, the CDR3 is TGCGCCAGCAGCCAAGTTGGCGGGAGGGCCGTCGAGCAGTACTTC.

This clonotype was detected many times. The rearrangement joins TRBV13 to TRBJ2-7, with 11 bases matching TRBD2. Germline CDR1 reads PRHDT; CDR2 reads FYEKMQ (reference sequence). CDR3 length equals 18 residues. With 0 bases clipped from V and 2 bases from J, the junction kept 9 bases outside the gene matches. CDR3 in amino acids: CASSLGHEDSGRAYEQYF. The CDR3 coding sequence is TGTGCCAGCAGCTTAGGCCATGAGGATAGCGGGAGGGCCTACGAGCAGTACTTC.

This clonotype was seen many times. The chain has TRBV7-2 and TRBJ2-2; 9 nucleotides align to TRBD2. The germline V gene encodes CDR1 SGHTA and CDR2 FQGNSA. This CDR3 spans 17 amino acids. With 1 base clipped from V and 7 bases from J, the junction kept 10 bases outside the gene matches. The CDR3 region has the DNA TGTGCCAGCAGCTTAGTAGGTTCTAGCGGGGTGGACGGGGAGCTGTTTTTT. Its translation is CASSLVGSSGVDGELFF.

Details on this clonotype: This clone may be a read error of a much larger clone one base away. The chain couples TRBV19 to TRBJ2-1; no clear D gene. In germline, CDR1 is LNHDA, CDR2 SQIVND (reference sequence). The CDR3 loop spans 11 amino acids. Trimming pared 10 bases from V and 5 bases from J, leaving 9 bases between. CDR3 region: CATILNNEQFF. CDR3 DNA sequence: TGTGCCACTATTTTAAACAATGAGCAGTTCTTC.

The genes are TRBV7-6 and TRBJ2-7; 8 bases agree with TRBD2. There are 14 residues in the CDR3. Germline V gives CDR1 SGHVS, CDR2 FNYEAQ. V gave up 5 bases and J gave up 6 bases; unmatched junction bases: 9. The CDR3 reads CASSQFAGGGEQYF. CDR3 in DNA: TGTGCCAGCAGCCAGTTTGCGGGAGGAGGCGAGCAGTACTTC.

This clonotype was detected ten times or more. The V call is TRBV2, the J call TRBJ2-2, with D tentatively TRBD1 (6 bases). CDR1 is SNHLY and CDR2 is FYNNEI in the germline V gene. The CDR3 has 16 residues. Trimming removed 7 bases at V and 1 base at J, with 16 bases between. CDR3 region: CASMPAGGRNTGELFF. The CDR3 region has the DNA TGTGCCAGCATGCCGGCTGGGGGCCGGAACACCGGGGAGCTGTTTTTT.

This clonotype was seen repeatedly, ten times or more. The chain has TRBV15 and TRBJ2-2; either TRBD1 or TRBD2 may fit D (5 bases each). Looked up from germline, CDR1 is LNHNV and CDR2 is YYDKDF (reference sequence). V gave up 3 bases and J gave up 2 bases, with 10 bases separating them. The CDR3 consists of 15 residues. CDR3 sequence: CATSSAGTNTGELFF. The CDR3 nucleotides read TGTGCCACCAGCAGCGCCGGGACCAACACCGGGGAGCTGTTTTTT.

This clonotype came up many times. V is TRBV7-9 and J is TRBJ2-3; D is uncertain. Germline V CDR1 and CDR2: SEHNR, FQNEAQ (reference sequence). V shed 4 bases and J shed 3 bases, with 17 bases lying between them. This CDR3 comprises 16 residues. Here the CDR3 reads CASSSRPEAATDTQYF. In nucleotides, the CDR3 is TGTGCCAGCAGCTCCCGGCCCGAGGCCGCAACAGATACGCAGTATTTT.

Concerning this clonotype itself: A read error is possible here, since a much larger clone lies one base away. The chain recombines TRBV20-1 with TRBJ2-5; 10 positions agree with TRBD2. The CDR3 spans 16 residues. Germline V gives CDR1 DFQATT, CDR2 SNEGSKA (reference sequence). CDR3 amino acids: CSASTQSGRAGENQYF. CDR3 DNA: TGCAGTGCTAGCACTCAGAGCGGGAGGGCCGGAGAGAACCAGTACTTC.

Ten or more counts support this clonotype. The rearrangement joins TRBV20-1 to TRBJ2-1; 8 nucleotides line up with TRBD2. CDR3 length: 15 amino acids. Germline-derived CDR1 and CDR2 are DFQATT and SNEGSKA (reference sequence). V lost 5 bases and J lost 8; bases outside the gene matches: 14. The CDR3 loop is CSAPLTSGLEYEQFF. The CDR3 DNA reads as TGCAGTGCTCCCCTTACTAGCGGCCTAGAGTATGAGCAGTTCTTC.